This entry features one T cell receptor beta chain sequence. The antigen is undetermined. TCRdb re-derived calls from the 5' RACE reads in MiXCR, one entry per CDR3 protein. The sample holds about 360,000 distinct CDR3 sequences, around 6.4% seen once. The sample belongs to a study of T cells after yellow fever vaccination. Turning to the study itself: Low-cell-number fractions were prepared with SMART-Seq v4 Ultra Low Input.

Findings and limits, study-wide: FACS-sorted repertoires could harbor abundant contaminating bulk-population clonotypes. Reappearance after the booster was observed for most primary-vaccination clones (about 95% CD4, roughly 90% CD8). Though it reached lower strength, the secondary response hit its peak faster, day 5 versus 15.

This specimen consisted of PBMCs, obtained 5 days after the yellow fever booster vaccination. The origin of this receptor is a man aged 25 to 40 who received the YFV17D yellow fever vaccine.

The CDR3 coding sequence is TGTGCCTGGACGATTGCAGACGAGCAGTACTTC. It yields the protein CAWTIADEQYF. The chain combines TRBV30 with TRBJ2-7; D remains ambiguous. Germline V CDR1 and CDR2: GTSNPN, SVGIG (reference sequence). The CDR3 consists of 11 residues. V dropped 4 bases and J dropped 5 bases, with 9 bases sitting between them. Together with reference TRBV30 and TRBJ2-7, the CDR3 gives the full variable domain: SQTIHQWPATLVQPVGSPLSLECTVEGTSNPNLYWYRQAAGRGLQLLFYSVGIGQISSEVPQNLSASRPQDRQFILSSKKLLLSDSGFYLCAWTIADEQYFGPGTRLTVT.